This T cell receptor (beta chain) comes out of a study of T cells in Graves' hyperthyroidism and ophthalmopathy. The CDR3 regions of TCR beta were amplified from RNA transcripts. Initially, a first-round RT-PCR of the TCR CDR3 employed the HTBI primer set. TCRdb re-derived calls from the multiplex PCR reads in MiXCR, one entry per CDR3 protein. The sample consists of hundreds of thousands of distinct CDR3 sequences, about 20% of them appearing once. This clonotype came up a few times. Its antigen is as yet unknown. Study-wide results and caveats: Prediction of ophthalmopathy progression came a median around 6 months pre-onset. Ophthalmopathy could be told apart from stable hyperthyroidism with a 13 V-J model. Blood samples included most of the expanded thyroid clonotypes exceeding 0.001.

The authors obtained PBMCs from about 9 ml of fresh peripheral blood. This clonotype was sampled from a man between 40 and 49 years old with Graves' ophthalmopathy. The sequenced material came from blood.

CDR3: CASSFKQGGADTQYF. CDR3 DNA sequence: TGTGCCAGCAGCTTTAAACAGGGGGGCGCAGATACGCAGTATTTT. The V gene is TRBV7-2, the J gene TRBJ2-3, with 8 bases identical to TRBD1. Germline V CDR1 and CDR2: SGHTA, FQGNSA. The CDR3 extends over 15 amino acids. The V segment lost 3 bases and the J segment 4 bases; nucleotides outside the gene matches: 6.